Listed below are T cell receptor beta chains from one sample, sequenced in a study of cytomegalovirus exposure and HLA in healthy donors. Sequencing was performed with immunoSEQ multiplex PCR; in TCRdb, only in-frame clones are kept and a portion is missing. The sample carries approximately 190,000 clones, 78% recorded once. Sequencing used PBMCs. The source of these receptors is a young woman in good health and CMV-seropositive. Each CDR3 is given without its conserved first and last residue. Fields, in order: V gene, clone size, CDR3 protein. Clone size is stated in some rows and not others, as once, few, many or a class when expanded.

v_gene: TRBV5-1; abundance: NA; CDR3aa: ASSLTLGRGNEQF
v_gene: TRBV6-1; abundance: NA; CDR3aa: ASSESNSLSYGYT
v_gene: TRBV9; abundance: NA; CDR3aa: ASSGRTGSGNTIY
v_gene: TRBV2; abundance: NA; CDR3aa: ASSEALRDRGGYT
v_gene: TRBV4-1; abundance: NA; CDR3aa: ASSPGTDYWGTGELF
v_gene: TRBV5-6; abundance: NA; CDR3aa: ASSSEGTEAF
v_gene: TRBV5-1; abundance: NA; CDR3aa: ASSLVNTNTEAF
v_gene: TRBV27; abundance: NA; CDR3aa: ASSVIWDRSNQPQH
v_gene: TRBV27; abundance: once; CDR3aa: ASSSWEGDGEKLF
v_gene: TRBV9; abundance: NA; CDR3aa: ASSVSGGSYEQY
v_gene: TRBV19; abundance: NA; CDR3aa: ASSSLDRVGPANYGYT
v_gene: TRBV6-1; abundance: NA; CDR3aa: ASSVYRDSSYEQY
v_gene: TRBV27; abundance: NA; CDR3aa: ASSFPSSEQY
v_gene: TRBV18; abundance: few; CDR3aa: ASSPGRESEQY
v_gene: TRBV9; abundance: NA; CDR3aa: ASSVTSGSWVEQF
v_gene: TRBV5-5; abundance: NA; CDR3aa: ASSLPSRTGGTDTQY
v_gene: TRBV10-2; abundance: few; CDR3aa: ASRAGAGNEQF
v_gene: TRBV6-1; abundance: NA; CDR3aa: ASRVGQSNQPQH
v_gene: TRBV28; abundance: NA; CDR3aa: ASSSSGTSGSDEQF
v_gene: TRBV5-4; abundance: NA; CDR3aa: ASSLGGLAGEQETQY
v_gene: TRBV5-1; abundance: NA; CDR3aa: ASSPGLAGVPGELF
v_gene: TRBV11-2; abundance: NA; CDR3aa: ASSRRPFLVSSDEAF
v_gene: TRBV7-6; abundance: NA; CDR3aa: ASSFAGGNTIY
v_gene: TRBV29-1; abundance: NA; CDR3aa: SVVGQGGPNYEQY
v_gene: TRBV6-1; abundance: NA; CDR3aa: ASSEAFGAGSYEQY
v_gene: TRBV30; abundance: few; CDR3aa: AWSENRDQPQH
v_gene: TRBV28; abundance: NA; CDR3aa: ASSLLSGGLYNEQF
v_gene: TRBV15; abundance: NA; CDR3aa: ATSRAPGTSGGRWTGELF
v_gene: TRBV4-3; abundance: NA; CDR3aa: ANSQGRGAWEQY
v_gene: TRBV6-1; abundance: NA; CDR3aa: ASSREGSYEQY
v_gene: TRBV5-6; abundance: few; CDR3aa: ASSLPPGGYT
v_gene: TRBV27; abundance: NA; CDR3aa: ASLFGGANVLT
v_gene: TRBV28; abundance: few; CDR3aa: ASSTHRGPTDTQY
v_gene: TRBV10-1; abundance: NA; CDR3aa: ASSTDRVRGAQH
v_gene: TRBV19; abundance: NA; CDR3aa: ASSINRLNLGGYT
v_gene: TRBV5-1; abundance: once; CDR3aa: ASSPRGQGEIYGYT
v_gene: TRBV7-3; abundance: NA; CDR3aa: ASSLTGAHDTQY
v_gene: TRBV5-4; abundance: NA; CDR3aa: ASSSNSGGAEDTQY
v_gene: TRBV4-1; abundance: NA; CDR3aa: ASSRSRDSTDTQY
v_gene: TRBV30; abundance: NA; CDR3aa: AWSRQLQETQY
v_gene: TRBV15; abundance: NA; CDR3aa: ATSRKLAGGAEQY
v_gene: TRBV5-1; abundance: NA; CDR3aa: ASSLEPSREQY
v_gene: TRBV28; abundance: NA; CDR3aa: ASSSGQGNLYEQY
v_gene: TRBV6-5; abundance: NA; CDR3aa: ASSYSDLTEDEQF
v_gene: TRBV7-2; abundance: NA; CDR3aa: ASNHFYDTEAF
v_gene: TRBV27; abundance: NA; CDR3aa: ASSSKLRTGELF
v_gene: TRBV30; abundance: NA; CDR3aa: AFQTGARGNTIY
v_gene: TRBV9; abundance: NA; CDR3aa: ASSVDLGSYEQY
v_gene: TRBV11-2; abundance: NA; CDR3aa: ASSVRGGSAF
v_gene: TRBV6-1; abundance: NA; CDR3aa: ASSGDSITDTQY
v_gene: TRBV28; abundance: NA; CDR3aa: ASSLSPVGREKPQH
v_gene: TRBV30; abundance: NA; CDR3aa: AWKAGRSYNEQF